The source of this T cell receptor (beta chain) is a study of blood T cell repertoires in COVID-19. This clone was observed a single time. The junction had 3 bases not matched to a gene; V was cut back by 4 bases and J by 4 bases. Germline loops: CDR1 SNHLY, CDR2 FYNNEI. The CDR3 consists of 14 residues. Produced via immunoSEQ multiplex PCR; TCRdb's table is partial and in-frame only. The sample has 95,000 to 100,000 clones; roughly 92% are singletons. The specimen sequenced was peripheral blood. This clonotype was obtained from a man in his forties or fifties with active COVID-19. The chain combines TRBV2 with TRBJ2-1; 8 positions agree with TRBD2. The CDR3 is CASSALAEYNEQFF. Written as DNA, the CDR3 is TGTGCCAGCAGTGCACTAGCGGAATACAATGAGCAGTTCTTC.